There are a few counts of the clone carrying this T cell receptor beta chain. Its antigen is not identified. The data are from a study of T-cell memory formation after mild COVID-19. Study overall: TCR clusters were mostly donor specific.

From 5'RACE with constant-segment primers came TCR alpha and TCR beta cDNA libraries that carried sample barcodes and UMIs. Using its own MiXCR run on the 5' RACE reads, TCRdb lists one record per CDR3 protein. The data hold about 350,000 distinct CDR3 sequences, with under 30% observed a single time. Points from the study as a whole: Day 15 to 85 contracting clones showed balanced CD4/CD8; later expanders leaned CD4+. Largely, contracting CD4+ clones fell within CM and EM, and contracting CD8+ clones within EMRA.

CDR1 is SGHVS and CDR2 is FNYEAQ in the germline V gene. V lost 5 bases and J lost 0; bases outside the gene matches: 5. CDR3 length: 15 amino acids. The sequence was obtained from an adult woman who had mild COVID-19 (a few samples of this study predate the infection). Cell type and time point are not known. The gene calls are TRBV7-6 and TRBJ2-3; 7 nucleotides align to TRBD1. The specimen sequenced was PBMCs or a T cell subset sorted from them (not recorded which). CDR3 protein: CASSVTGPSTDTQYF. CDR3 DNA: TGTGCCAGCAGCGTGACAGGGCCTAGCACAGATACGCAGTATTTT.